A selection of T cell receptor beta chains follows, all from one sample in a study of T cell responses to AZD1222 COVID-19 vaccine. TCRdb's table, derived via immunoSEQ multiplex PCR, lists solely in-frame clones and lacks some. The table includes about 85,000 clones, 89% detected once. The starting material was peripheral blood, obtained on day 0 of AZD1222 vaccination. Source of these receptors: an adult in good health. Both conserved end residues are part of each CDR3. The D gene is left open where the match is weak. A row's size may be missing; if present it is once, few, many or a size class.

size	D	V	J	DNA	CDR3
NA	TRBD2	TRBV19	TRBJ2-1	TGTGCCAGTAGGGGTAGCGGGAGCCTCAATGAGCAGTTCTTC	CASRGSGSLNEQFF
NA	TRBD2	TRBV5-6	TRBJ2-7	TGTGCCAGCAGCTTGCGGGCGGGAGAGGGGATAACCTACGAGCAGTACTTC	CASSLRAGEGITYEQYF
NA	NA	TRBV30	TRBJ1-5	TGTGCCTGGAGTCCCTCCGAAAATCAGCCCCAGCATTTT	CAWSPSENQPQHF
NA	NA	TRBV19	TRBJ1-5	TGTGCCAGTACCTTTTGGGGGGGCCCTCAGCCCCAGCATTTT	CASTFWGGPQPQHF
NA	NA	TRBV12-3/TRBV12-4	TRBJ1-6	TGTGCCAGCAGTTTTAGGAATAATTCACCCCTCCACTTT	CASSFRNNSPLHF
NA	NA	TRBV6-6	TRBJ1-2	TGTGCCAGCAGTTACGGGAATCATGGCTACACCTTC	CASSYGNHGYTF
NA	NA	TRBV3-1/TRBV3-2	TRBJ1-2	TGTGCCAGCAGCCCCTCTGGGGGGTTCGGACACAGAGGGTATGGCTACACCTTC	CASSPSGGFGHRGYGYTF
NA	NA	TRBV2	TRBJ2-7	TGTGCCAGCAGCGAAGGGTCAGGGGCCATCTCCTACGAGCAGTACTTC	CASSEGSGAISYEQYF
once	NA	TRBV6-5	TRBJ2-3	TGTGCCAGCAGTTACCAACCTAGCGTCGTGGCAGATACGCAGTATTTT	CASSYQPSVVADTQYF
NA	NA	TRBV5-5	TRBJ2-7	TGTGCCAGCAGCTTGGAGCTGTTGATCGGCGAGCAGTACTTC	CASSLELLIGEQYF
NA	NA	TRBV10-1	TRBJ1-5	TGCGCCAGCAGTGAGTCCCCAAATCAGCCCCAGCATTTT	CASSESPNQPQHF
NA	NA	TRBV19	TRBJ2-3	TGTGCCAGTAGACCAGCGGGCACAGATACGCAGTATTTT	CASRPAGTDTQYF
NA	NA	TRBV6-4	TRBJ2-1	TGTGCCAGCAGTTTTGAACTAGCTACAGTCGGTGAGCAGTTCTTC	CASSFELATVGEQFF
NA	TRBD1	TRBV5-1	TRBJ2-1	TGCGCCAGCAGCCGGGACAGGGGGCAGAATGAGCAGTTCTTC	CASSRDRGQNEQFF
few	NA	TRBV7-8	TRBJ1-1	TGTGCCAGCAGCTTAGTTCGTAACACTGAAGCTTTCTTT	CASSLVRNTEAFF